This T cell receptor (beta chain) was sequenced during a study of cytomegalovirus exposure and HLA in healthy donors (dated by TCRdb to 2016 to 2017). A note on the overall study: According to an earlier analysis of 550 to 700 of the donors, about 179 million T cells yielded 90 million to 140 million unique TCR beta sequences and 250 to 350 Gb of sequence data. Approximately 300 gigabases of sequencing data and around 85 million unique TCR sequences made up an early release that covered 500 to 700 HLA-typed donors. The genetic ancestry cluster associated with self-reported Caucasian donors included 80% to 90% of the 398 genotyped donors. The aim of the study was to test whether cataloging public T cell receptors could identify signatures of past pathogen exposure. The study used immunosequencing to profile the T cell repertoires of around 600 subjects and linked those repertoires to cytomegalovirus serostatus. Besides the first cohort of roughly 640 subjects, a separate validation cohort made up of 120 different subjects was used. The study combined high-throughput TCR immunosequencing, statistical association of individual TCRs with disease status, and machine learning to predict cytomegalovirus infection status. A later analysis re-examined previously published TCR beta repertoires from 610 or so donors and added high-resolution HLA genotyping to investigate patterns of TCR occurrence. Rather than drawing on any new phenotypic data, the later analysis identified candidate immune exposures from TCR beta sequences and the way those sequences occurred across donors. To decide whether each TCR beta V gene segment behaved as functional or pseudogenic, an earlier analysis of several hundred of the donors relied on high-throughput TCR beta sequencing. Donor age, sex, ethnicity and CMV serostatus were collected together with the repertoire data. A later genetic analysis took genome-wide SNP genotypes for 398 of the 666 donors and used that subset as a discovery cohort. All discovery cohort repertoires had been generated on a single sequencing platform. HLA typing covered class I and class II loci at four-digit resolution. Typing coverage varied by locus: roughly 620-640 donors for A, B, C, DRB1 and DQB1; approximately 500 for DQA1; some 610 for DPA1; around 490 for DPB1. Four to six DR-DQ haplotypes were handled as single units for association and clustering, since linkage in the cohort was strong. On average, around 240,000 unique TCR beta nucleotide sequences were sequenced per donor among fewer than 500 genotyped donors of the cohort, with around 19% of those sequences being non-productive.

Libraries were prepared through the immunoSEQ multiplex PCR assay. The multiplex PCR relied on a mix of 60 forward primers for TCR Vbeta segments and 13 reverse primers for TCR Jbeta segments. A multiplex PCR assay on genomic DNA amplified the CDR3 region of rearranged TCR beta genes. Amplified TCR beta libraries were sequenced as 87-base-pair reads on the Illumina HiSeq System. Per the original workflow: Across the 600 to 700 repertoires, a later analysis counted 80 million or so unique TCR beta chains, roughly 11 million of which were shared by at least two donors. A nearest-neighbor algorithm error-corrected the raw reads and collapsed the reads into unique sequences, merging closely related sequences to remove PCR and sequencing errors. Alignment of CDR3 sequences to IMGT reference sequences was used to assign V, D and J gene segments. For a sequence to be retained, a match of at least six nucleotides was required to both a V gene segment and a J gene segment. A rearrangement was called productive if the CDR3 had no stop codons and remained in frame with V and J, and every other rearrangement was called non-productive. CDR3 was defined by IMGT convention, running from the second conserved V-encoded cysteine to the conserved J-encoded phenylalanine. The earlier analysis of around 640 of the donors excluded sequences that lacked an unambiguous match to a single V gene segment. An earlier analysis of several hundred of the donors called V segments functional above 56.7% productive rearrangements and segregating when the between-donor standard deviation exceeded 5%. A statistical classification framework was built for diagnosing cytomegalovirus status from the catalog of TCR beta chain sequences. In a later analysis, TCR nucleotide sequences were compared against IMGT/GENE-DB human TR gene sequences so that V and J genes could be assigned. Using the TCRdist pipeline, a later analysis assigned CDR3 sequences along with most-parsimonious VDJ recombination scenarios. A later analysis defined each TCR beta chain by its CDR3 amino acid sequence plus V-gene family, and excluded reads lacking a unique V-gene family. As a way to deal with suspected cross-contamination and a sequencing artifact, a later analysis dropped more than 500 nucleotide sequences that were highly shared and had low generation probability. In a later analysis, a clonal expansion index for each public chain was calculated from normalized within-repertoire ranks of inferred template counts. In a later analysis, generation probabilities were computed using a VDJ recombination model fitted to out-of-frame rearrangements, and the results were checked against IGoR. Hypergeometric tests were used in a later analysis to score TCR-TCR, TCR-HLA and TCR-CMV co-occurrence, with a repertoire-size bias correction applied to the TCR pairs. To estimate false discovery rates, a later analysis permuted the HLA or CMV assignments 20 times. In a later analysis, co-occurring TCRs were grouped with DBSCAN, and TCRdist sequence similarity was added when clustering was performed within HLA-allele-positive subsets. For co-occurrence clustering, repertoires with fewer than 30,000 or more than 120,000 public chains were excluded, along with a handful of repertoires with anomalous nucleotide sharing. As stored in TCRdb, this immuneACCESS dataset retains in-frame rearrangements with V and J assigned. A fraction of the clones does not appear; measured against another copy, unresolved V genes explain less than half of the discrepancy, and the remainder lacks a known reason. For V, J and clone size, that table is used; D and trimming come from the DNA. The sample table on file contains around 100,000 clones. The biggest ten clones account for 5.5% to 8% of the sample.

General findings and caveats noted by the study authors: A later analysis found that TCR association rates varied across HLA loci, with DRB1 alleles showing the most associated TCRs and HLA-C alleles the fewest. A later genetic analysis associated a missense DCLRE1C variant with V-gene and J-gene trimming of TCR beta chains, and an independent cohort replicated the association. The classifier was reported to diagnose cytomegalovirus status with high specificity and sensitivity in both the original and validation cohorts. Sequencing depth was assumed to be roughly uniform across donors in the presence/absence analyses, though that assumption may not hold. Some IMGT-functional V segments, including TRBV6-2 and TRBV6-3, could not be told apart with the 87-base-pair reads, so those segments were excluded. In a later analysis, most CMV-associated TCR beta chains were found to appear HLA-restricted, with HLA associations seemingly driven largely by CMV exposure. While some public TCRs were present in many individuals, most TCR sequences turned up only very rarely across donors. The authors suggested that the approach could potentially be extended to other disease states and immunological phenotypes. In an earlier analysis of more than 500 of the donors, most TCR beta V segments appeared in productive rearrangements about 87% or about 30% of the time, broadly matching IMGT annotations. A further reported finding was that TCR beta sequences accurately predicted the HLA-A and HLA-B alleles for most subjects in the first cohort. Linkage disequilibrium might explain the correlated functional status among segregating V segments, but an unknown experimental factor could not be ruled out. HLA typing was unavailable for some donors at each locus, so association tests used only the typed subset. This cohort had only TCR beta chains sequenced, and the lack of alpha or paired-chain data limited which features could be detected. A later analysis reported that several top co-occurrence clusters appeared linked to parvovirus B19, influenza, CMV and Epstein-Barr virus. In the study, some 160 TCR beta chains were listed as associated with cytomegalovirus. Because counts were too low, seventeen rarely observed V segments, including chromosome 9 orphons, were excluded from the earlier analysis of some 590 of the donors. Assigning TCR associations to individual alleles was difficult when HLA alleles, especially DR and DQ, strongly co-occurred. Compared with the roughly 700-donor mean, donors in an Asian-associated ancestry cluster had fewer N-insertions in productive TCRs, according to a later genetic analysis. At a false discovery rate of 0.05, a later analysis linked some 17,000 TCR beta sequences to specific HLA alleles. A few of the identified cytomegalovirus-associated TCR beta chains were confirmed in vitro to be specific for cytomegalovirus antigens. For the cohort, immune exposure information was limited to CMV serostatus. A later analysis found that HLA-associated TCR beta chains were more clonally expanded and had lower generation probabilities than equally common non-associated chains. A cluster of highly shared sequence variants was judged likely to represent a technical artifact of the sequencing pipeline.

Including cysteine and phenylalanine, the CDR3 has 15 amino acids. The DNA shown is the 45-base CDR3, in frame from base 1. The V end gives up 0 bases and the J end 3 bases, leaving 3 bases in the junction not matched to a gene. From a lookup of the germline V gene, CDR1 and CDR2 are MNHEY and SVGAGI. In total, roughly 710 healthy bone marrow donors made up the cohort. At the time of sampling, all cohort members were nominally healthy, though unrecorded immune exposures were likely present. The donor was CMV seropositive and was included in the group of 290 or so seropositive cohort members. Each donor provided a peripheral blood sample, and peripheral blood mononuclear cells were used for TCR beta sequencing. The Qiagen DNeasy Blood Extraction Kit was used to extract genomic DNA from the blood cell samples. Concerning this clone: Its target antigen remains unknown.

Sequencing used PBMCs. The source of this sequence is a man aged 35 to 55 in good health and CMV-seropositive. The chain uses TRBV6-5 and TRBJ2-7; 9 central nucleotides agree with TRBD2. The CDR3 protein sequence reads: CASSYSISGSYEQYF. Read as DNA, the sequence is TGTGCCAGCAGTTACTCTATTAGCGGGAGCTACGAGCAGTACTTC.